The T cell receptor beta chain under discussion was sequenced for a study of T cells in Graves' hyperthyroidism and ophthalmopathy (dated by TCRdb to between 2018 and 2021). In the study overall: Peripheral blood was sampled at the time of initial diagnosis, prior to any treatment. To identify distinguishing TCR V-J signatures, a discovery cohort of around 100 patients was used, comprising 43 with Graves' ophthalmopathy and around 57 with stable Graves' hyperthyroidism. Prospective prediction of ophthalmopathy was tested in an independent validation cohort of fewer than 20 hyperthyroidism patients and approximately 17 patients who later progressed to ophthalmopathy. For training and testing, the roughly 93 patients in the discovery cohort were randomly divided in a 7:3 ratio. Thyroid tissue and blood T-cell repertoires from roughly 6 Graves' hyperthyroidism patients were also compared in the study. After blood sampling, hyperthyroidism patients were treated with methimazole at a starting dose of 30 mg daily, and ophthalmopathy patients were treated with high-dose intravenous methylprednisolone. The paper describes TCR Vbeta CDR3 sequencing of around 140 peripheral blood samples, made up of 43 ophthalmopathy patients, 70 to 75 hyperthyroidism patients and 17 progressor patients.

Moderately to severely active disease, a Clinical Activity Score of at least 3, a NOSPECS grade of at least 4, and a duration under 3 months were present in ophthalmopathy patients. Patients with uncontrolled infections, other autoimmune diseases, pregnancy or lactation were excluded. Diagnoses relied on clinical symptoms, serum thyroxine and TRAb, thyroid ultrasound and orbital computed tomography. PBMCs were separated from under 12 ml of fresh peripheral blood using Ficoll-Paque density gradient centrifugation. Total RNA was extracted with Trizol reagent, and quality was checked on an Agilent 2100 Bioanalyzer. Amplification of TCR beta CDR3 regions was carried out from RNA transcripts. The first round of RT-PCR for the TCR CDR3 was performed with the HTBI primer set and the Qiagen OneStep RT-PCR kit. Libraries were constructed in a second round of multiplex PCR, after which size selection and purification were performed. Sequencing of the libraries was done on an Illumina HiSeq2000 using paired-end 100 bp reads. Per the source publication's procedure: SOAPnuke was used to process the raw data, throwing out any read that contained adapters or uncalled bases, had a mean Phred below 15, or lacked an exact constant-primer or identifier match. COPE v1.2.5 was used to merge high-quality paired reads, and clonotypes were defined as unique nucleotide sequences. MiTCR v1.1 was used to align clonotypes to the IMGT TRBV, TRBD and TRBJ reference segments. The analysis included only V-J combinations with a frequency above 0.0001, which together covered 99% to 99.2% of the repertoires. A TCS score was defined as the ratio of F50 (clonal expansion) to E x V (chaos), with BLOSUM62-based TCRdist applied between CDR3 peptides within each V-J. Welch's t-statistics and random forest reduced roughly 500 V-J features to about 12, which were used in a naive Bayes classifier (R e1071). The raw public reads went through TCRdb reprocessing: fastp at Q25, MiXCR clone calling, in-frame beta chains kept. Each CDR3 protein appears once, grouped with its most common genes and DNA. The V and J calls follow TCRdb's processing rather than the paper's. Across this sample there are fewer than 750,000 distinct CDR3 sequences, with roughly 15% seen only once. The top ten clones comprise about 12% of the sample.

The full study reports these points: In validation, the model predicted progression to ophthalmopathy with around 71% sensitivity and 72.22% specificity, a median of approximately 6.5 months before onset. Ophthalmopathy was separated from stable hyperthyroidism by a 13 V-J signature model, with around 90% sensitivity and just over 81% specificity obtained in cross-validation and 80%/75% obtained in testing. Most expanded thyroid clonotypes (frequency above 0.001) were also detected in blood, a finding suggesting that blood repertoires may reflect thyroid immune responses. No statistical method was used to set the sample size in advance, and investigators knew the group allocation.

This clonotype was seen ten or more times. The antigen it recognizes is unknown. No much larger clonotype is one base removed from it; base qualities were not supplied. V loses 4 bases at its end and J loses 5 bases; junction bases beyond the gene matches: 8. The CDR3 goes from the cysteine to the phenylalanine over 16 residues. Just the 48-base CDR3 DNA is kept, in frame starting at base 1. Reading the germline V gene gives CDR1 MNHNS and CDR2 SASEGT. Sequenced material: blood. The clonotype comes from a woman aged 45-59 years with Graves' ophthalmopathy. This sequence uses TRBV6-1 and TRBJ2-1; TRBD1 agrees with 10 junctional bases. The sequenced DNA: TGTGCCAGCAGTGCCTACTCCGGGACAGGGGACAATGAGCAGTTCTTC. Translated, it reads CASSAYSGTGDNEQFF.